This TCR beta chain was sequenced during a study of cytomegalovirus exposure and HLA in healthy donors. Study findings and constraints: The study found most TCR sequences rare, yet found some public TCRs in many donors. Associated with HLA alleles at 0.05 false discovery rate in a later analysis were about 17,000 TCR beta sequences. Across donors, sequencing depth was assumed by presence/absence analyses to be roughly uniform. Earlier results showed most TCR beta V segments being productive about 87% or about 30% of the time.

PCR used 60 Vbeta primers and 13 Jbeta primers. Produced via immunoSEQ multiplex PCR; TCRdb's table is partial and in-frame only. The top ten clones hold approximately 2% of a sample with some 200,000 clones, roughly 73% of them seen once. Details on this clone: The antigen remains unidentified.

Per the germline V gene, CDR1 is MNHNY and CDR2 is SVGAGI (reference sequence). The CDR3 spans 14 residues. Trimming removed 1 base from V and 3 bases from J, with 9 bases in between. The sample was PBMCs. The sequence was collected from a woman in her thirties in good health and CMV-seronegative. The chain couples TRBV6-6 to TRBJ2-5; D may be TRBD2 (6 bases). The CDR3 DNA reads TGTGCCAGCAGTTACTTGGCGGGAAAAGAGACCCAGTACTTC. Protein sequence: CASSYLAGKETQYF.